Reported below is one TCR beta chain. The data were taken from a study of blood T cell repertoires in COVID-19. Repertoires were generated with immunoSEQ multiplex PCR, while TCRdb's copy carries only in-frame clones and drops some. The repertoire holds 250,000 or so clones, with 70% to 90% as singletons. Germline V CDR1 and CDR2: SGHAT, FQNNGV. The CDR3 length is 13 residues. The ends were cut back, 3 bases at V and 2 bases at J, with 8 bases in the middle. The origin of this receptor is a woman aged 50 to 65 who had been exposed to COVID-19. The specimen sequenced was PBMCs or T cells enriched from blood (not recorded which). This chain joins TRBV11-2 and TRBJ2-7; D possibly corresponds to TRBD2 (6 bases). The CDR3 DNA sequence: TGTGCCAGCAGCTTTCGGGGGACCTACGAGCAGTACTTC. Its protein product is CASSFRGTYEQYF.